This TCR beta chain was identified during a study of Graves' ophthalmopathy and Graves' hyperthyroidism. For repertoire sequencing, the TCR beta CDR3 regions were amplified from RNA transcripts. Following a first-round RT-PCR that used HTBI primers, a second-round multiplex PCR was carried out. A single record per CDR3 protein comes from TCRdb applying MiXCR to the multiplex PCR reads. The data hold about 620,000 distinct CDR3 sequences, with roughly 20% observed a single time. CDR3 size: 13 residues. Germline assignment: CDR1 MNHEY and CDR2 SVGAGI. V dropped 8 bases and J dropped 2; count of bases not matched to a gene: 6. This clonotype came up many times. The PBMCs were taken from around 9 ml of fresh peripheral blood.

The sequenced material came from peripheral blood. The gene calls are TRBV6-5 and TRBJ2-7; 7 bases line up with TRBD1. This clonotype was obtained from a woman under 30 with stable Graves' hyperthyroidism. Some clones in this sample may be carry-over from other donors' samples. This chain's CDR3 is CASGRGSAYEQYF. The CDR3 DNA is TGTGCCAGCGGCAGGGGGTCAGCCTACGAGCAGTACTTC.